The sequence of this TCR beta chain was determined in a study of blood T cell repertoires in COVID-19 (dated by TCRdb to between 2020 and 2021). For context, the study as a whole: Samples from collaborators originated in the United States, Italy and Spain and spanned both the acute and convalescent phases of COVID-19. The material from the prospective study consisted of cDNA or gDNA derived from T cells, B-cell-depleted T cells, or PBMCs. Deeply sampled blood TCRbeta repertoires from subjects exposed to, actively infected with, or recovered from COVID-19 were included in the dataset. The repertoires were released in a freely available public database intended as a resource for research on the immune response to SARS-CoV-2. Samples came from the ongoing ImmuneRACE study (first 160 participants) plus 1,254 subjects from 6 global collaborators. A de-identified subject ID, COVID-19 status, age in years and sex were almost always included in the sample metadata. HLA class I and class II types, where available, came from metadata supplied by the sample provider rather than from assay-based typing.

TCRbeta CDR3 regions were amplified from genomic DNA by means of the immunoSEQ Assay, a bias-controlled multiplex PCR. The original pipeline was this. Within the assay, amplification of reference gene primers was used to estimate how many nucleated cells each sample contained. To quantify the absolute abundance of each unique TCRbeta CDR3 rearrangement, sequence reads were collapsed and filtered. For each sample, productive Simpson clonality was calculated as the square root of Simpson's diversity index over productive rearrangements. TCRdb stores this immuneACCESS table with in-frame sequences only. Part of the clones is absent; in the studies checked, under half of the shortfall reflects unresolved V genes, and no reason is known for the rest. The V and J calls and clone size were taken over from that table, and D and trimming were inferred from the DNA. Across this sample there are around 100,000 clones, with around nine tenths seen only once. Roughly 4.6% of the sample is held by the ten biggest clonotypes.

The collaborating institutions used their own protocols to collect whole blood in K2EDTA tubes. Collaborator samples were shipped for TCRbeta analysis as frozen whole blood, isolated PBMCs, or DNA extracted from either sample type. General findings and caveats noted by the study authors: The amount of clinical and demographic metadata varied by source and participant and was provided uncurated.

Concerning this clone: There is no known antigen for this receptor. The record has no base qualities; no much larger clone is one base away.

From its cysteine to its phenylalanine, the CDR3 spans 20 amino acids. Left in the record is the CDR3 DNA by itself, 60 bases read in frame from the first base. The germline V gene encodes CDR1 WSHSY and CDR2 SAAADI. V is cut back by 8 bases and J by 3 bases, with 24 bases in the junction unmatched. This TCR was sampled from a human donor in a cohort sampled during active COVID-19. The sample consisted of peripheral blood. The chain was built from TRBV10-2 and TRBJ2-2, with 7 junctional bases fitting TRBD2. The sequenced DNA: TGCGCCAGCTCCAGTTTGGGGAGGGCCACCGCCCGAGTAGACACCGGGGAGCTGTTTTTT. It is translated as CASSSLGRATARVDTGELFF.